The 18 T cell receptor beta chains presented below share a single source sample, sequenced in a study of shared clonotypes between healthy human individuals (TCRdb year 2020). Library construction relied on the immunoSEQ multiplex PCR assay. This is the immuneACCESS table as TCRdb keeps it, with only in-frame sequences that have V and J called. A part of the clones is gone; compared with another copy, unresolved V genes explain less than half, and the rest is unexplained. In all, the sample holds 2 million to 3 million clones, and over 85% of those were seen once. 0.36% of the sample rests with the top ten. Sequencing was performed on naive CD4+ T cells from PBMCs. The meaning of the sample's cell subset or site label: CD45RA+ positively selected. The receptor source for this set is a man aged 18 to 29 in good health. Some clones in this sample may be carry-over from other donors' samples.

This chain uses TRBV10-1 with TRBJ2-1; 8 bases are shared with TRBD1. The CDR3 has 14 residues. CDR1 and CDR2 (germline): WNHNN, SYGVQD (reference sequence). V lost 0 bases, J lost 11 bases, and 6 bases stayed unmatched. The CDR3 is CASSESGTGLKQFF. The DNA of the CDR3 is TGCGCCAGCAGTGAGTCAGGGACAGGCCTCAAGCAGTTCTTC.

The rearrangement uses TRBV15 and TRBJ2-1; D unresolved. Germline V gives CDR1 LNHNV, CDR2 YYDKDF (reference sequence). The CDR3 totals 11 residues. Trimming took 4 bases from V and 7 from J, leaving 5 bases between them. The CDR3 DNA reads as TGTGCCACCAGCACTCGGAATGAGCAGTTCTTC. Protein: CATSTRNEQFF.

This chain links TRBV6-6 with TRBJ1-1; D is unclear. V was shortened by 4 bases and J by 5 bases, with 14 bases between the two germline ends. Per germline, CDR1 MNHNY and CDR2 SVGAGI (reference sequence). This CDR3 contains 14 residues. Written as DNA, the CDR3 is TGTGCCAGCAGTTCCCAGGTTATAGGAACTGAAGCTTTCTTT. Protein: CASSSQVIGTEAFF.

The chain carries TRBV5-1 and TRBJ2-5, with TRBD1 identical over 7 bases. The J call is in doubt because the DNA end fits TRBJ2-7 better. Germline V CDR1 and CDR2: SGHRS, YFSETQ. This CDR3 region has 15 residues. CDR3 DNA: TGCGCCAGCAGCTTGGTGACAGGGCAACCCTACGAGCAGTACTTC. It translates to CASSLVTGQPYEQYF.

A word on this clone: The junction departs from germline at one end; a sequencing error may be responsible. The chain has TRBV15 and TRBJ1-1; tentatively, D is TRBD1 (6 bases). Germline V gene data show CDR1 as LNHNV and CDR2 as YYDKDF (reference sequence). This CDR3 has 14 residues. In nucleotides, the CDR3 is TGTGCCACCAGCGGAGATACAGGGCACACTGAAGCTTTCTTT. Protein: CATSGDTGHTEAFF.

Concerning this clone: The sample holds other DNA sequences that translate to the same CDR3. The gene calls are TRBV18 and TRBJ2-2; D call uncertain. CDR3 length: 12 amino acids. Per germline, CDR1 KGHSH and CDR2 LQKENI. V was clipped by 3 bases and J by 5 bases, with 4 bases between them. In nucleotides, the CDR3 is TGTGCCAGCTCACCGTCTACCGGGGAGCTGTTTTTT. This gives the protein CASSPSTGELFF.

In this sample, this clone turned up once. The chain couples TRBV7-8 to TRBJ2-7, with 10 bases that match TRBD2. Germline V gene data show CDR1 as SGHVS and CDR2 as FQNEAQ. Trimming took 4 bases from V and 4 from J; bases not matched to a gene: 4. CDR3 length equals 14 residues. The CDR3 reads CASSSQLAGYEQYF. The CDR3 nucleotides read TGTGCCAGCAGCTCTCAACTAGCGGGGTACGAGCAGTACTTC.

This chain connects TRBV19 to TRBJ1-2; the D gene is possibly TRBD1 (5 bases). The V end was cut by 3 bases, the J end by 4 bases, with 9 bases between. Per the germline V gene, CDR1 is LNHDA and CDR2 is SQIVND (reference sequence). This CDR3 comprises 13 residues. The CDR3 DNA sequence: TGTGCCAGTAGTATCGACAGCTCCTATGGCTACACCTTC. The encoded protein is CASSIDSSYGYTF.

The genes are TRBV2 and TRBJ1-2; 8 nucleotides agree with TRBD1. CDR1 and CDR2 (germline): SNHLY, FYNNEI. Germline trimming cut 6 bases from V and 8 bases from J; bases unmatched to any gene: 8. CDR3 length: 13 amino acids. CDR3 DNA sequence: TGTGCCAGCAGGGAATGGGACAGGCTAGGCTACACCTTC. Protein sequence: CASREWDRLGYTF.

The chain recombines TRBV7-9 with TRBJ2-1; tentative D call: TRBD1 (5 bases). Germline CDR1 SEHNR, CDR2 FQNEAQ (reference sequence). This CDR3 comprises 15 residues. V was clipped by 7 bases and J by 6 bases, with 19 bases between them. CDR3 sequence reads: CASTKTEAVGNEQFF. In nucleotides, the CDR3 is TGTGCCAGCACCAAGACAGAAGCAGTGGGCAATGAGCAGTTCTTC.

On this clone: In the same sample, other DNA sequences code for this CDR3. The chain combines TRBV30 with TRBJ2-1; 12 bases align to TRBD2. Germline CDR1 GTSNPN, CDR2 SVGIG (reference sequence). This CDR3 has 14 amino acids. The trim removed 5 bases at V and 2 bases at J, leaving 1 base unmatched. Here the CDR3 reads CAWRLAGAYNEQFF. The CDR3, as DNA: TGTGCCTGGCGACTAGCGGGAGCCTACAATGAGCAGTTCTTC.

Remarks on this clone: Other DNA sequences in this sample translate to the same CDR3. The CDR3 nucleotides are TGTGCCAGCAGCTTTTCTGGGACTAGAGCCACAGATACGCAGTATTTT. Translated, it gives CASSFSGTRATDTQYF. The genes are TRBV5-6 and TRBJ2-3; TRBD2 matches at 8 bases. The V gene's germline CDR1 is SGHDT and CDR2 YYEEEE. The CDR3 totals 16 residues. The V segment lost 2 bases and the J segment 2 bases; nucleotides outside the gene matches: 7.

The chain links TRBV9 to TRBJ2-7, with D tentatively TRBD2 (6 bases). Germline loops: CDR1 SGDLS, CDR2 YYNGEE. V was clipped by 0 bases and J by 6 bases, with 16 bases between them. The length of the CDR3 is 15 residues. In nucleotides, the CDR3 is TGTGCCAGCAGCGTAGACGTGACTAGAGGTGGCGAGCAGTACTTC. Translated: CASSVDVTRGGEQYF.

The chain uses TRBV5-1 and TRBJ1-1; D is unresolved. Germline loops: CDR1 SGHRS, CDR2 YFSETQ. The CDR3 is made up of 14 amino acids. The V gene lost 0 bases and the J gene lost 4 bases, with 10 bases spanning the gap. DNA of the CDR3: TGCGCCAGCAGCTTGGTTACCTGGGGCACTGAAGCTTTCTTT. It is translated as CASSLVTWGTEAFF.

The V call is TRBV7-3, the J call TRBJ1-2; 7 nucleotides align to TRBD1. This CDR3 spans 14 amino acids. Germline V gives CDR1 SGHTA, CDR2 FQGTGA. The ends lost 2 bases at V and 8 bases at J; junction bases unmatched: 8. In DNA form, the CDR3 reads TGTGCCAGCAGCTTAGGGACAGCCGGCGAGGGCTACACCTTC. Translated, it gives CASSLGTAGEGYTF.

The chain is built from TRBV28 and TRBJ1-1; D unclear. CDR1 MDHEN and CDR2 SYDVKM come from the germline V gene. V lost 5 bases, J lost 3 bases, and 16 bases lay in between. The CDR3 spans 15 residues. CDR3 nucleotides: TGTGCCAGCAGTCCTAATGTACAGATGTACACTGAAGCTTTCTTT. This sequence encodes CASSPNVQMYTEAFF.

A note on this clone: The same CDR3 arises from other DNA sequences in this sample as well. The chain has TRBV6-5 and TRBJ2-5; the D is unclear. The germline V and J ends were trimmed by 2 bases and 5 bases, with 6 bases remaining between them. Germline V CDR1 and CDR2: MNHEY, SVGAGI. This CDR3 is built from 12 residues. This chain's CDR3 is CASSYPSETQYF. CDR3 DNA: TGTGCCAGCAGTTACCCCTCGGAGACCCAGTACTTC.

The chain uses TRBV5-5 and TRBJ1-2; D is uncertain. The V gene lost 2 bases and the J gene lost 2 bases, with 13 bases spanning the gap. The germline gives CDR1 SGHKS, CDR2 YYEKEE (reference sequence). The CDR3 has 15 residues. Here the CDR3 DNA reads TGTGCCAGCAGCTTTGCGTTTCCGGGGAACTATGGCTACACCTTC. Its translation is CASSFAFPGNYGYTF.